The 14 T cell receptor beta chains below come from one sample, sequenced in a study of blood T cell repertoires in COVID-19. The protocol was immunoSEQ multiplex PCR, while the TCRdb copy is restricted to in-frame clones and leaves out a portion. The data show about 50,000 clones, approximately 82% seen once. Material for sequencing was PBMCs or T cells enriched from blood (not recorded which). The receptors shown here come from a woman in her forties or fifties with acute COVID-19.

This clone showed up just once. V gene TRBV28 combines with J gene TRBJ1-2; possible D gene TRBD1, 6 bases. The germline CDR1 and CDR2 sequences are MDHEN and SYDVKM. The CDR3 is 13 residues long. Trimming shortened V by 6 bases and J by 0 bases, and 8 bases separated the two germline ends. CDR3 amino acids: CASRGGANYGYTF. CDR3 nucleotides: TGTGCCAGCAGAGGGGGTGCTAACTATGGCTACACCTTC.

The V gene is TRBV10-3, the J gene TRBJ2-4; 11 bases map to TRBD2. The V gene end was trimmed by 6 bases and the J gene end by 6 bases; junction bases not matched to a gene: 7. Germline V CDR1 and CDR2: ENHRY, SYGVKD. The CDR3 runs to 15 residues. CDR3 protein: CAISIAGGPGNIQYF. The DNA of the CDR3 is TGTGCCATCAGCATAGCGGGGGGGCCGGGAAACATTCAGTACTTC.

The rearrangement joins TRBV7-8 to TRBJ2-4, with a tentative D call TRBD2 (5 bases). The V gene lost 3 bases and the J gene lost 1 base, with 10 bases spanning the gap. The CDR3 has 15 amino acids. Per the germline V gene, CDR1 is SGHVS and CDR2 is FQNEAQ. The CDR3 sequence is CASSFSRGAKNIQYF. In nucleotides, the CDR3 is TGTGCCAGCAGCTTCAGTCGAGGGGCCAAAAACATTCAGTACTTC.

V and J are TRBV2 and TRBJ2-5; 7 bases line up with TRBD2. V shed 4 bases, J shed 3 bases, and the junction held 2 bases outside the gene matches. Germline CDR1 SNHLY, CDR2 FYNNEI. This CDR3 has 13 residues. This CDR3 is CASSGRGEETQYF. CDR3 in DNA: TGTGCCAGCAGTGGACGGGGGGAAGAGACCCAGTACTTC.

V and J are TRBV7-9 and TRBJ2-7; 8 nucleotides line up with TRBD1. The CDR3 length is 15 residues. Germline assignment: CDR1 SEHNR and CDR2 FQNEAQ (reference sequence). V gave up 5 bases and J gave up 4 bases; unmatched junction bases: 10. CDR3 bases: TGTGCCAGCAGCCCCCCATGGACAGGGCAATACGAGCAGTACTTC. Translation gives CASSPPWTGQYEQYF.

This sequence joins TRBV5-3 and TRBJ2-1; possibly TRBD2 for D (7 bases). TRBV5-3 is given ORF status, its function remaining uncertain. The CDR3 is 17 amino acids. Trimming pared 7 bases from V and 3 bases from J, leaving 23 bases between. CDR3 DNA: TGTGCCAGAGCCTGCTTTCGGGGGGACACAGTCTACAATGAGCAGTTCTTC. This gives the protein CARACFRGDTVYNEQFF.

The CDR3 here is CASSLSQPYNSPLHF. The CDR3 bases are TGTGCCAGCAGTTTGAGCCAACCCTATAATTCACCCCTCCACTTT. This chain links TRBV6-5 with TRBJ1-6, with D unresolved. The V gene's germline CDR1 is MNHEY and CDR2 SVGAGI. Trimming removed 4 bases from V and 2 bases from J, with 9 bases in between. The CDR3 runs 15 residues.

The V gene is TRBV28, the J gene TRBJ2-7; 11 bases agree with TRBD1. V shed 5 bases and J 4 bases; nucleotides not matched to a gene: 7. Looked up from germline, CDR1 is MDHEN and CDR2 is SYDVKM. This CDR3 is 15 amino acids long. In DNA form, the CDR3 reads TGTGCCAGCAGTCCCCCCGGGACAGGGGGGTACGAGCAGTACTTC. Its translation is CASSPPGTGGYEQYF.

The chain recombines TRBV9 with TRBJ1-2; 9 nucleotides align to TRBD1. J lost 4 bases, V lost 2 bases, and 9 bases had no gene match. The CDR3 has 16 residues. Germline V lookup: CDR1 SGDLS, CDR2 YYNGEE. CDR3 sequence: CASSVSGQGPFYGYTF. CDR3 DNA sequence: TGTGCCAGCAGCGTTTCTGGACAGGGGCCTTTCTATGGCTACACCTTC.

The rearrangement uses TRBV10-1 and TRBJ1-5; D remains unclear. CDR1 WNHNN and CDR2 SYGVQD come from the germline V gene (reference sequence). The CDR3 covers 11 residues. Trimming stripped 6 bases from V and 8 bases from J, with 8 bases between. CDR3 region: CASRSQEPQHF. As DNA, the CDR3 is TGCGCCAGCAGGAGTCAAGAGCCCCAGCATTTT.

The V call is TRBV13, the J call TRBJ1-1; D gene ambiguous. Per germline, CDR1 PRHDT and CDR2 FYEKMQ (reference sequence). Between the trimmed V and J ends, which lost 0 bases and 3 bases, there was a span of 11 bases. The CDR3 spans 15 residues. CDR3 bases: TGTGCCAGCAGCTTAGGTGCAGGAGGGTACACTGAAGCTTTCTTT. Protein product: CASSLGAGGYTEAFF.

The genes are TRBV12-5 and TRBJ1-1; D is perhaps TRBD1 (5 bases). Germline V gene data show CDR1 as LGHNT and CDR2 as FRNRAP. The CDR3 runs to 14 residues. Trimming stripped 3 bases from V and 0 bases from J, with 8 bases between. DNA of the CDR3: TGTGCTAGTGGTTTACAGGCTTTGAACACTGAAGCTTTCTTT. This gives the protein CASGLQALNTEAFF.

CDR3 nucleotides: TGTGCCAGCTCACCATCAGGGCCCACCGGGGAGCTGTTTTTT. Translation gives CASSPSGPTGELFF. This chain connects TRBV18 to TRBJ2-2; D might be TRBD1 (5 bases). The CDR3 has 14 amino acids. V was cut by 2 bases and J by 4 bases, with 8 bases left in between. Germline values: CDR1 KGHSH, CDR2 LQKENI.

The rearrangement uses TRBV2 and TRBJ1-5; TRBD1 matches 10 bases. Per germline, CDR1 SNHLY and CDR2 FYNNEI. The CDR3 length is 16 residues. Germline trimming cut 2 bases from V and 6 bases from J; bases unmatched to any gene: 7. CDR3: CASSERATGGRQPQHF. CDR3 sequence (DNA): TGTGCCAGCAGTGAACGTGCGACAGGGGGCCGTCAGCCCCAGCATTTT.